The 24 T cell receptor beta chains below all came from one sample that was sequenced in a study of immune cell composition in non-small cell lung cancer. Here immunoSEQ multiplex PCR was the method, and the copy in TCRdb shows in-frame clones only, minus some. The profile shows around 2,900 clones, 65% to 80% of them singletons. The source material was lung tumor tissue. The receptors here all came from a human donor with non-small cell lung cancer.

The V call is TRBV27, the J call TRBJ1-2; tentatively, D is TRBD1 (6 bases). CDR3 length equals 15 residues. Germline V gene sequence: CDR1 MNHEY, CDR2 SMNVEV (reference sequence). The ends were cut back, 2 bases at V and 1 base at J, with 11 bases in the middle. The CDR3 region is CASSLVKGGNYGYTF. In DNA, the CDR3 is TGTGCCAGCAGTTTAGTAAAAGGGGGTAACTATGGCTACACCTTC.

CDR3 in amino acids: CATSRDQGAGNQPQHF. CDR3 DNA sequence: TGTGCCACCAGCAGAGATCAGGGGGCCGGCAATCAGCCCCAGCATTTT. The chain recombines TRBV15 with TRBJ1-5; 8 bases agree with TRBD1. This CDR3 region has 16 residues. With V trimmed by 0 bases and J by 2 bases, 3 bases remained unmatched. In germline, CDR1 is LNHNV, CDR2 YYDKDF (reference sequence).

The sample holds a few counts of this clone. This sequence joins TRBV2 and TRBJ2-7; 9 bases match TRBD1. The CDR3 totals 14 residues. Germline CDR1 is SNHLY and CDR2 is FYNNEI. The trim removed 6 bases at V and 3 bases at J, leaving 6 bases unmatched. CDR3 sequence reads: CASRRGQGGYEQYF. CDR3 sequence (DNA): TGTGCCAGCAGGAGGGGACAGGGAGGCTACGAGCAGTACTTC.

CDR3 residues: CASSLVRGGTDTQYF. In DNA form, the CDR3 reads TGTGCCAGCAGCTTAGTCCGGGGGGGCACAGATACGCAGTATTTT. V and J are TRBV7-9 and TRBJ2-3; TRBD2 aligns across 7 bases. This CDR3 has 15 amino acids. Germline loops: CDR1 SEHNR, CDR2 FQNEAQ (reference sequence). With 1 base clipped from V and 1 base from J, the junction kept 2 bases outside the gene matches.

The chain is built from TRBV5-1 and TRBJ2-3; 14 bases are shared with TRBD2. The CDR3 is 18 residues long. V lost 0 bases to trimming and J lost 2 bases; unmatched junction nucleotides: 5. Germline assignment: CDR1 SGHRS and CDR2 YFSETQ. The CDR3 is CASSLGLGLAGDTDTQYF. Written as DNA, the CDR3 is TGCGCCAGCAGCTTGGGTCTGGGACTAGCGGGGGACACAGATACGCAGTATTTT.

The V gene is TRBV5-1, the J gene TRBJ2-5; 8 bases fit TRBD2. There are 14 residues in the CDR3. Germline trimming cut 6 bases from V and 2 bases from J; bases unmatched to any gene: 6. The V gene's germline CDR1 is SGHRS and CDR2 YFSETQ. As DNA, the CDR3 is TGCGCCAGCAATTGGCGGGGGGAACAAGAGACCCAGTACTTC. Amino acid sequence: CASNWRGEQETQYF.

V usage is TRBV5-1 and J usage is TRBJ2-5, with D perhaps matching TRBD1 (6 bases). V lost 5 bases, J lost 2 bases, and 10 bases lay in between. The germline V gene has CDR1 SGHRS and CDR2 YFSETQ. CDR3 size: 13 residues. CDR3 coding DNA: TGCGCCAGCAGATGGACAGTACAAGAGACCCAGTACTTC. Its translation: CASRWTVQETQYF.

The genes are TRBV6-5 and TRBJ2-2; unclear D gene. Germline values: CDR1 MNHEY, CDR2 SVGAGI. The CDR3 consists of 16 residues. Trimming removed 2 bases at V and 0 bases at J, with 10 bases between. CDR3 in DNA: TGTGCCAGCAGTTACCACTTCACCGCGAACACCGGGGAGCTGTTTTTT. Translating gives CASSYHFTANTGELFF.

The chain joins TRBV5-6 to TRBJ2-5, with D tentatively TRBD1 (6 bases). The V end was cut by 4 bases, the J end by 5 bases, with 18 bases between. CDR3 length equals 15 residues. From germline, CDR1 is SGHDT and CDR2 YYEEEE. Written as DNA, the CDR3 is TGTGCCAGCAGCCGCATCTACAGGGCCGACGAGACCCAGTACTTC. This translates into CASSRIYRADETQYF. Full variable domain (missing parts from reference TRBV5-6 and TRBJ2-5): DAGVTQSPTHLIKTRGQQVTLRCSPKSGHDTVSWYQQALGQGPQFIFQYYEEEERQRGNFPDRFSGHQFPNYSSELNVNALLLGDSALYLCASSRIYRADETQYFGPGTRLLVL.

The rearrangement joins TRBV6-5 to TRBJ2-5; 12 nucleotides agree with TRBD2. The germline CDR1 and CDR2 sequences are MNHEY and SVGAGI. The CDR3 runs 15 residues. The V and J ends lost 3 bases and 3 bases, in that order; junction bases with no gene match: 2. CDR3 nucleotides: TGTGCCAGCAGTTATCGGACTAGCGGGGAAGAGACCCAGTACTTC. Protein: CASSYRTSGEETQYF.

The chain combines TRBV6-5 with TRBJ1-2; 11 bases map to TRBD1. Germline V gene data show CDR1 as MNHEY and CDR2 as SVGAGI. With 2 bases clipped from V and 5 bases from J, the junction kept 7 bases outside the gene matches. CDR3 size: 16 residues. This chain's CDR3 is CASSYIRTGGSYGYTF. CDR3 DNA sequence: TGTGCCAGCAGTTACATCAGGACAGGGGGCAGTTATGGCTACACCTTC.

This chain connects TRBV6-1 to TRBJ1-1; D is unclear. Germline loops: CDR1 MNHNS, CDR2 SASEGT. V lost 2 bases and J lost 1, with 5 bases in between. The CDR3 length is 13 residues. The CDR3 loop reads CASSESQNTEAFF. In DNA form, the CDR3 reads TGTGCCAGCAGTGAATCCCAGAACACTGAAGCTTTCTTT.

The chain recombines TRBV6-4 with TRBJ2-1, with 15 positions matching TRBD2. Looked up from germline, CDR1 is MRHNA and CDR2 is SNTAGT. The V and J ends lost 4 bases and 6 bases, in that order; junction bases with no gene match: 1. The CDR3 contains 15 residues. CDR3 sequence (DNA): TGTGCCAGCAGTGGGACTAGCGGGGGGGCCAATGAGCAGTTCTTC. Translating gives CASSGTSGGANEQFF.

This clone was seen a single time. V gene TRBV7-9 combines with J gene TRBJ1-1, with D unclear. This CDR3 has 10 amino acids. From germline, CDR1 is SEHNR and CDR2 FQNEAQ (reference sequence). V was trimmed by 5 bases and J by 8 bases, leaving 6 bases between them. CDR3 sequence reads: CASSRVEAFF. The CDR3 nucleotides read TGTGCCAGCAGCCGAGTGGAAGCTTTCTTT.

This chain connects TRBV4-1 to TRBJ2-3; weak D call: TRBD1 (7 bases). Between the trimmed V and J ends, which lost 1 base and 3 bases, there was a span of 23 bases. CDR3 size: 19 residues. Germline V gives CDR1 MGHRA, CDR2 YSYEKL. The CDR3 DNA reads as TGCGCCAGCAGCCAAGGGATAAGGGGGCCCGGTAGCGGAACAGATACGCAGTATTTT. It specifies CASSQGIRGPGSGTDTQYF.

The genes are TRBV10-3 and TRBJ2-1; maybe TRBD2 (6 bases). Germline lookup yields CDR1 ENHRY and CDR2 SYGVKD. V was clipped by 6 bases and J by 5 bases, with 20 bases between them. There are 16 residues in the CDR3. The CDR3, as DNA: TGTGCCATCAGGGGAGGAGTTGGGGAACAGCACAATGAGCAGTTCTTC. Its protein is CAIRGGVGEQHNEQFF.

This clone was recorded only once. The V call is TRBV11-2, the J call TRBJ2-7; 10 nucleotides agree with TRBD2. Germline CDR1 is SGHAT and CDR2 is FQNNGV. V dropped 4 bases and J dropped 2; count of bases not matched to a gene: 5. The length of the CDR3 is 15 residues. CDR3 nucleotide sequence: TGTGCCAGCAGCTCCATAGCGGGGGGAGCCTACGAGCAGTACTTC. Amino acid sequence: CASSSIAGGAYEQYF.

This chain's CDR3 is CASSPFGTENYGYTF. The CDR3 DNA reads as TGTGCCAGTAGTCCCTTTGGGACAGAGAACTATGGCTACACCTTC. The rearrangement links TRBV19 to TRBJ1-2; the match to TRBD1 covers 7 bases. The CDR3 contains 15 residues. V was pared by 5 bases and J by 2 bases, with 8 bases of the junction left unmatched. Germline V gene sequence: CDR1 LNHDA, CDR2 SQIVND (reference sequence).

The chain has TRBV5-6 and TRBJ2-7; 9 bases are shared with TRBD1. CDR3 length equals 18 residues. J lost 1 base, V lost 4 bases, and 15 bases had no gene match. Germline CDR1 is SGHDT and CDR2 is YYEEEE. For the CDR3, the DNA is TGTGCCAGCAGCCTACTCCGGGACAGGGCGGTCCTTTCCTACGAGCAGTACTTC. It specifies CASSLLRDRAVLSYEQYF. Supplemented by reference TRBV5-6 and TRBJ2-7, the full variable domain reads DAGVTQSPTHLIKTRGQQVTLRCSPKSGHDTVSWYQQALGQGPQFIFQYYEEEERQRGNFPDRFSGHQFPNYSSELNVNALLLGDSALYLCASSLLRDRAVLSYEQYFGPGTRLTVT.

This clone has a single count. This CDR3 reads CASRMGQGYEQYF. The DNA for the CDR3 is TGCGCCAGCAGGATGGGACAGGGGTACGAGCAGTACTTC. V usage is TRBV5-1 and J usage is TRBJ2-7, with TRBD1 identical over 10 bases. Trimming cost V 5 bases and J 4 bases; bases outside gene matches: 3. Germline CDR1 reads SGHRS; CDR2 reads YFSETQ. The length of the CDR3 is 13 residues.

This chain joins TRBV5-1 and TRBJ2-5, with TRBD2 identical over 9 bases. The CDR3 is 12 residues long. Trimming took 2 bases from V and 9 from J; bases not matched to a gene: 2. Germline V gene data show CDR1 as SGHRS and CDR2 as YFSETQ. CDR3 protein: CASSLERGAQYF. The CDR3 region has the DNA TGCGCCAGCAGCTTAGAGCGGGGGGCCCAGTACTTC.

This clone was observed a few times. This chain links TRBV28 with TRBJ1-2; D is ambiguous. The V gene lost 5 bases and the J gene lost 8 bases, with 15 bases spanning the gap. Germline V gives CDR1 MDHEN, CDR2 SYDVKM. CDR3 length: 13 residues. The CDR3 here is CASSVQASGGYTF. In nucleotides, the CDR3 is TGTGCCAGCAGTGTCCAGGCTTCGGGGGGCTACACCTTC.

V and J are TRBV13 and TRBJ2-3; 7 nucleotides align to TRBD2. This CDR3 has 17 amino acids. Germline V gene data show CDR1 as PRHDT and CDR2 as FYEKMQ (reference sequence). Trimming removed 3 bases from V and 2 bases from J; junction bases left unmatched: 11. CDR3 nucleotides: TGTGCCAGCAGCTTGTGGCCTCCAGCGGGGATCACAGATACGCAGTATTTT. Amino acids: CASSLWPPAGITDTQYF.

In nucleotides, the CDR3 is TGTGCCAGTAGTCCCACGGGGACTTCTCTTGGCTACACCTTC. This codes for CASSPTGTSLGYTF. The chain has TRBV19 and TRBJ1-2; D perhaps matches TRBD1 (5 bases). The V gene lost 5 bases and the J gene lost 7 bases, with 17 bases spanning the gap. CDR3 length: 14 amino acids. The germline V gene encodes CDR1 LNHDA and CDR2 SQIVND (reference sequence).